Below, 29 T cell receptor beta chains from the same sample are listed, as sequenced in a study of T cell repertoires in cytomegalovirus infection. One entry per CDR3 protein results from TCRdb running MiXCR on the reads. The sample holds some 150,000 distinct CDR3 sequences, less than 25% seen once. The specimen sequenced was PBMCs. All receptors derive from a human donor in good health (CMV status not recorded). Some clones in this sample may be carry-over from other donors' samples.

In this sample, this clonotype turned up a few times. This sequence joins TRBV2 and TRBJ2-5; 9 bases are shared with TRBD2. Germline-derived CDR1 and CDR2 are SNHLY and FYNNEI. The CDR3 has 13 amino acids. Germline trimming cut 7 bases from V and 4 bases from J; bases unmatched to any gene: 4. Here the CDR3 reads CASKAGGRETQYF. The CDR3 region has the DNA TGTGCCAGCAAAGCGGGGGGCCGAGAGACCCAGTACTTC.

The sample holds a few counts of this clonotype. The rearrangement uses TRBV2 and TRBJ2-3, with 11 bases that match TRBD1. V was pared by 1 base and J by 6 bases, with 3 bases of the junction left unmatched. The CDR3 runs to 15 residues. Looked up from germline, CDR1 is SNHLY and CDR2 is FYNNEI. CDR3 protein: CASSEGTGGKDTQYF. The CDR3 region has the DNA TGTGCCAGCAGTGAAGGGACAGGGGGCAAGGATACGCAGTATTTT.

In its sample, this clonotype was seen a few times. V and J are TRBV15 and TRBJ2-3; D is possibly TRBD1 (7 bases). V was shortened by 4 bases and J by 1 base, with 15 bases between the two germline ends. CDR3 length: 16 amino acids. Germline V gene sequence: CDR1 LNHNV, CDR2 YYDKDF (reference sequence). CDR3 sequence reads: CATSNPQGGRTDTQYF. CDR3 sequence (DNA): TGTGCCACCAGCAACCCCCAGGGGGGACGCACAGATACGCAGTATTTT.

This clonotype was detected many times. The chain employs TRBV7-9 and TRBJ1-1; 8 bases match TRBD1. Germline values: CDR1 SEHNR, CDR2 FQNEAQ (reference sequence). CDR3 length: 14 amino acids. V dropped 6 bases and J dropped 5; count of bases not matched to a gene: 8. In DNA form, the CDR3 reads TGTGCCAGCAGGCGGACAGGGATGGGGACTGAAGCTTTCTTT. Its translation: CASRRTGMGTEAFF.

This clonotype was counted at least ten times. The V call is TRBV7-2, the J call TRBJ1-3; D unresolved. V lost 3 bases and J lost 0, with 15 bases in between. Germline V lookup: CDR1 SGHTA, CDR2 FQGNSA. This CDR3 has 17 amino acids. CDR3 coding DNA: TGTGCCAGCAGCTTGGGTGTACATCCCAACTCTGGAAACACCATATATTTT. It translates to CASSLGVHPNSGNTIYF.

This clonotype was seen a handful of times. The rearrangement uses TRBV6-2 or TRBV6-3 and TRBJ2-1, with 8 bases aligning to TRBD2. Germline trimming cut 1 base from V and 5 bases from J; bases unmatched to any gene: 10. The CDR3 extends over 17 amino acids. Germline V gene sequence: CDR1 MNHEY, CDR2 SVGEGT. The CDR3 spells CASSYLPQAGEDNEQFF. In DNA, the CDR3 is TGTGCCAGCAGTTACTTACCCCAAGCGGGAGAGGACAATGAGCAGTTCTTC.

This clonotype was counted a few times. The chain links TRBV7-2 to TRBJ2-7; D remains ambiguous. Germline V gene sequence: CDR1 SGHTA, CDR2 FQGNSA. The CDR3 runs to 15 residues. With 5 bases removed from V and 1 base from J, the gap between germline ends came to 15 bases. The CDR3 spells CASSPLPGESYEQYF. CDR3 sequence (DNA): TGTGCCAGCAGCCCACTGCCCGGCGAGTCCTACGAGCAGTACTTC.

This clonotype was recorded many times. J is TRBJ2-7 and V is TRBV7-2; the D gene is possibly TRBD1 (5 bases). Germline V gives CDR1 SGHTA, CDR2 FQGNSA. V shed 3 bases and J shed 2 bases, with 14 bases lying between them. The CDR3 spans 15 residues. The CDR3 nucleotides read TGTGCCAGCAGCTTTGATTACAGGCCCGCCTACGAGCAGTACTTC. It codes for CASSFDYRPAYEQYF. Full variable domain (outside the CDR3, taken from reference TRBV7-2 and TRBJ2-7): GAGVSQSPSNKVTEKGKDVELRCDPISGHTALYWYRQSLGQGLEFLIYFQGNSAPDKSGLPSDRFSAERTGGSVSTLTIQRTQQEDSAVYLCASSFDYRPAYEQYFGPGTRLTVT.

CDR3: CASSPMDGTEAFF. In DNA form, the CDR3 reads TGTGCCAGCTCACCCATGGACGGCACTGAAGCTTTCTTT. This chain uses TRBV18 with TRBJ1-1; D is ambiguous. In germline, CDR1 is KGHSH, CDR2 LQKENI. The CDR3 runs 13 residues. V dropped 3 bases and J dropped 4 bases, with 9 bases sitting between them.

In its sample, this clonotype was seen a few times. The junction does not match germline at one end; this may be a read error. The CDR3 nucleotides are TGTGCCAGCAGCCAAGCGGGGAACCCATACGAGCAGTACTTC. This codes for CASSQAGNPYEQYF. The chain has TRBV4-1 and TRBJ2-7, with TRBD2 matching 7 bases. CDR1 MGHRA and CDR2 YSYEKL come from the germline V gene. The CDR3 consists of 14 residues.

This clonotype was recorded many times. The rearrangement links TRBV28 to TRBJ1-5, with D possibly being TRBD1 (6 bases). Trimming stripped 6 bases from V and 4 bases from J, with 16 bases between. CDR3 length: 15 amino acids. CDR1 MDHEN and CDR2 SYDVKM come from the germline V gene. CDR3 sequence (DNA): TGTGCCAGCAGCCCCCCTACAGGGCCTAATCAGCCCCAGCATTTT. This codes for CASSPPTGPNQPQHF.

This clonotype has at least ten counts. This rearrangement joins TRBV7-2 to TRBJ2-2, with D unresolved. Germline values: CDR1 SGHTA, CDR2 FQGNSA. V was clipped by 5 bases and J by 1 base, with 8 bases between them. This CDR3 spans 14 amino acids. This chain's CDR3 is CASSPTRNTGELFF. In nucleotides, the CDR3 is TGTGCCAGCAGCCCTACTCGGAACACCGGGGAGCTGTTTTTT.

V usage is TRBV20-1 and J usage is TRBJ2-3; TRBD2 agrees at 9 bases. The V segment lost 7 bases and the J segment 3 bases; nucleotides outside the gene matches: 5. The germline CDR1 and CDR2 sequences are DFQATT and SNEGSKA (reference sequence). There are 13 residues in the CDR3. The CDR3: CSGLAGITDTQYF. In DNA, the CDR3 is TGCAGTGGCCTAGCGGGGATTACAGATACGCAGTATTTT.

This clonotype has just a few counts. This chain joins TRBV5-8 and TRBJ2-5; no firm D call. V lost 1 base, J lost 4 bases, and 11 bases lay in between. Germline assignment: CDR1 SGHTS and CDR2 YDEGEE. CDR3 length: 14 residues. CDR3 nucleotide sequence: TGTGCCAGCAGCTTGAAGTTAGGGCGAGAGACCCAGTACTTC. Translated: CASSLKLGRETQYF.

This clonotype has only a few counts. CDR3 sequence: CSVNIARDTDTQYF. The CDR3 DNA reads TGCAGCGTTAATATCGCGAGAGACACAGATACGCAGTATTTT. V usage is TRBV29-1 and J usage is TRBJ2-3; D unclear. Germline values: CDR1 SQVTM, CDR2 ANQGSEA. The V gene lost 5 bases and the J gene lost 2 bases, with 14 bases spanning the gap. The CDR3 is made up of 14 amino acids.

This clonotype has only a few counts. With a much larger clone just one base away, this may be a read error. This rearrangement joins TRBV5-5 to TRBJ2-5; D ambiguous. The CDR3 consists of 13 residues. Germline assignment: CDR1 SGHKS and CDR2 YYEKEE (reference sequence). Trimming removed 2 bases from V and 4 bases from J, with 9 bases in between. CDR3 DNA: TGTGCCAGCAGCTTAGGCCGGGCAGAGACCCAGTACTTC. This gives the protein CASSLGRAETQYF.

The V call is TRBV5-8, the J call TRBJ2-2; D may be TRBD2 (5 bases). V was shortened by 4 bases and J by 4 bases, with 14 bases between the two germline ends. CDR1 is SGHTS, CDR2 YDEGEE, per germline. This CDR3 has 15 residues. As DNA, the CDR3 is TGTGCCAGCAGCCCCCTGGCTGGAGGCACCGGGGAGCTGTTTTTT. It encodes CASSPLAGGTGELFF.

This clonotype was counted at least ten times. As DNA, the CDR3 is TGTGCCAGCAGTTTCTCCCAGGGAGCTTGGAGCAATCAGCCCCAGCATTTT. Its translation: CASSFSQGAWSNQPQHF. The V call is TRBV12-3 or TRBV12-4, the J call TRBJ1-5, with D perhaps matching TRBD1 (5 bases). The CDR3 has 17 residues. Trimming took 3 bases from V and 1 from J, leaving 16 bases between them.

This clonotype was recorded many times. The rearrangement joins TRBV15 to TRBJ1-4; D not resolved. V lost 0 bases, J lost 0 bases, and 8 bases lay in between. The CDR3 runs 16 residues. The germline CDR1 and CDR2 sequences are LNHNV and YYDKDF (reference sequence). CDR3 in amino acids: CATSRDFTATNEKLFF. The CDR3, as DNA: TGTGCCACCAGCAGAGATTTTACCGCAACTAATGAAAAACTGTTTTTT.

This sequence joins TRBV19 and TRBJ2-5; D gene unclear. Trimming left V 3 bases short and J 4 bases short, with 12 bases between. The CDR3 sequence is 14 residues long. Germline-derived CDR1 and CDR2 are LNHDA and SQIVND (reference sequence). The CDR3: CASSMRLHGETQYF. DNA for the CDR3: TGTGCCAGTAGTATGAGATTACACGGAGAGACCCAGTACTTC. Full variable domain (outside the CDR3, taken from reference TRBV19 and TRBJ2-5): DGGITQSPKYLFRKEGQNVTLSCEQNLNHDAMYWYRQDPGQGLRLIYYSQIVNDFQKGDIAEGYSVSREKKESFPLTVTSAQKNPTAFYLCASSMRLHGETQYFGPGTRLLVL.

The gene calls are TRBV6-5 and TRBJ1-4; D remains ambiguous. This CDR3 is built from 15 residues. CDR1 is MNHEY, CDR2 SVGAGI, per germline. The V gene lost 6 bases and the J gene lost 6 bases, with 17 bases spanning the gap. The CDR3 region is CASRSAGSVDEKLFF. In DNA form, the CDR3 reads TGTGCCAGCAGATCCGCCGGGTCAGTAGATGAAAAACTGTTTTTT.

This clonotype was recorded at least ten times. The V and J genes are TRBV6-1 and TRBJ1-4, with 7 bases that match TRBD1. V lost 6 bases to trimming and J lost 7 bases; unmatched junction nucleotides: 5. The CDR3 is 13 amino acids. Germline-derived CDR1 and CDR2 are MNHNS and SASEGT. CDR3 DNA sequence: TGTGCCAGCAGCCGGGACAGATCTGAAAAACTGTTTTTT. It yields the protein CASSRDRSEKLFF.

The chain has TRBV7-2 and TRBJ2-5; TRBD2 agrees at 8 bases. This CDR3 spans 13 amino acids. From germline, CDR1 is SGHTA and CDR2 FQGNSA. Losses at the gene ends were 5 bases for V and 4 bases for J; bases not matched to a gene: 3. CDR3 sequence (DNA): TGTGCCAGCAGCCGCGGGGGGACAGAGACCCAGTACTTC. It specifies CASSRGGTETQYF.

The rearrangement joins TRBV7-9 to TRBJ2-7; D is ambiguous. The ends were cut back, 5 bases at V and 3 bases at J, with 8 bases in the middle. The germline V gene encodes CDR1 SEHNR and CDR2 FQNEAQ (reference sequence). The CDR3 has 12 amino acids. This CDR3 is CASSTKLYEQYF. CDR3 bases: TGTGCCAGCAGCACCAAGCTCTACGAGCAGTACTTC.

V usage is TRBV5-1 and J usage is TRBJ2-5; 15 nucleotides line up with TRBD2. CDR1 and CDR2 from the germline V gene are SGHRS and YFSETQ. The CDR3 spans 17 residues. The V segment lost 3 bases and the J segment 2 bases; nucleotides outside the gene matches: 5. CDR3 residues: CASSSGTSGGTQETQYF. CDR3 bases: TGCGCCAGCAGCTCCGGGACTAGCGGGGGGACGCAAGAGACCCAGTACTTC.

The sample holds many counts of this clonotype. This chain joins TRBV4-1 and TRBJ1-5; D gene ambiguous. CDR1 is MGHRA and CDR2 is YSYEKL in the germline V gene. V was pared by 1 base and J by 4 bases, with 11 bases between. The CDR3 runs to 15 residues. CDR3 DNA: TGCGCCAGCAGCCAAGCCAGCGTAGGGAATCAGCCCCAGCATTTT. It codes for CASSQASVGNQPQHF.

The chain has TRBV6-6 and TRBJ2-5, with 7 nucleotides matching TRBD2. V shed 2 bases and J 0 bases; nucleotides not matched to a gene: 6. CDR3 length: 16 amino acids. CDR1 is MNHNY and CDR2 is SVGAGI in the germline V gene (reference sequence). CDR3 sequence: CASSYRLADYQETQYF. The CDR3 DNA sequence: TGTGCCAGCAGTTACCGTCTAGCGGACTACCAAGAGACCCAGTACTTC.

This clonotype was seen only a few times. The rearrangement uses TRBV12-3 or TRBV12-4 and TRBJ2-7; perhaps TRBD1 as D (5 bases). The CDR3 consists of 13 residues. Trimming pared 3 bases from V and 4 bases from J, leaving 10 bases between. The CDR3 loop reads CASSFQGGYEQYF. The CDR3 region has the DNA TGTGCCAGCAGTTTTCAGGGTGGGTACGAGCAGTACTTC.

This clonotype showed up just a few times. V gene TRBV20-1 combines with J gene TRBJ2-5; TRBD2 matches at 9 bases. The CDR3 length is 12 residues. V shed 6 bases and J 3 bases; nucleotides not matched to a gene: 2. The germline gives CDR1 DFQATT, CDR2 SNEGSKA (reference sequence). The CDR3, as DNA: TGCAGTGCCTTAGCGGGAGAAGAGACCCAGTACTTC. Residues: CSALAGEETQYF.